A selection of T cell receptor beta chains follows, all from one sample in a study of blood T cell repertoires in COVID-19. Method: immunoSEQ multiplex PCR; TCRdb's copy keeps in-frame clones and lacks some. The sample has roughly 86,000 clones, over 80% seen once. Sequencing used peripheral blood. The source is a woman in her seventies with acute or convalescent COVID-19. The conserved cysteine and the conserved F or W are not part of the CDR3 here. D genes are given only for firm matches.

. | TRBV19 | ASNRQAYSNQPQH
. | TRBV27 | ASSFSGAYEQY
. | TRBV5-5 | ASSLHSGGPGSTYEQY
. | TRBV5-1 | ASSLAVGGSYEQY
. | TRBV6-5 | ASSPTGTYGYT
. | TRBV18 | ASSPQQVTGNTIY
. | TRBV7-2 | ASSLLGGIVEKLF
TRBD1 | TRBV3-1/TRBV3-2 | ASSPDRERTGELF
TRBD1 | TRBV19 | ASRRTGNYGYT
TRBD1 | TRBV7-9 | ASSASGGTGAIEAF
TRBD1 | TRBV7-9 | ASSLGAGGAGNTIY
. | TRBV6-5 | ASSSHGFSGANVLT
. | TRBV5-1 | ASSLISTGGELF
TRBD1 | TRBV28 | ASSQTGGYEQY
TRBD2 | TRBV2 | ASSSFGGADTQY
. | TRBV28 | ASSFGGSEKLF
. | TRBV18 | ASSVVSVLTNNYGYT
TRBD2 | TRBV4-2 | ASSQGEAGGTDTQY
. | TRBV7-9 | ASSLQGKQPQH
. | TRBV2 | ASRIGFLNTEAF
. | TRBV6-5 | ASSYSIPRPGELF
TRBD2 | TRBV5-1 | ASSALAGGEQY
TRBD2 | TRBV19 | ASSLSGGLHGDTQY
TRBD1 | TRBV5-1 | ASSFGQESEQY
. | TRBV4-1 | ASSQEVLGGPYTEAF
TRBD1 | TRBV5-1 | ASSLNRGRGTEAF
TRBD1 | TRBV5-4 | ALGTGSNTGELF
TRBD1 | TRBV11-3 | ASSFDRGAAF
. | TRBV5-4 | ASSLADNTDTQY
. | TRBV2 | ASTGQDYSNQPQH
TRBD2 | TRBV28 | ASKVGGGASDTQY
TRBD2 | TRBV7-3 | ASRPTGTSTGELF
. | TRBV27 | ASKKMSGGIETQY
TRBD1 | TRBV2 | ASSGQGASYGYT
. | TRBV27 | ASSGAGANVLT
. | TRBV23-1 | ASSQSTGSKLEPQH
. | TRBV5-1 | ASSFMGDTQY
. | TRBV18 | ASSPPGLPSYQETQY
TRBD1 | TRBV4-1 | ASSRTGTGINYGYT
. | TRBV29-1 | SAYQWHEQY
TRBD2 | TRBV6-2/TRBV6-3 | ASSGPRTSGGGISYEQY
. | TRBV9 | ASSPHKGSRSYNEQF
. | TRBV11-1 | ASSFHGGEQF
. | TRBV6-5 | ASRTTREGNYGYT
. | TRBV18 | ASSPRRNTEAF
. | TRBV30 | AWILGGGRNTEAF
. | TRBV5-1 | ASSLQEPSTDTQY
. | TRBV9 | ASSVAGTTGSGYT
. | TRBV9 | ASNRGTISGNTIY
. | TRBV19 | ASSRTQGGTDTQY
. | TRBV5-1 | ASSMTESGDEQY
. | TRBV5-1 | ASSLAGSSFYEQY
. | TRBV2 | ASSITNTEAF
TRBD1 | TRBV2 | ASRDRGGAF